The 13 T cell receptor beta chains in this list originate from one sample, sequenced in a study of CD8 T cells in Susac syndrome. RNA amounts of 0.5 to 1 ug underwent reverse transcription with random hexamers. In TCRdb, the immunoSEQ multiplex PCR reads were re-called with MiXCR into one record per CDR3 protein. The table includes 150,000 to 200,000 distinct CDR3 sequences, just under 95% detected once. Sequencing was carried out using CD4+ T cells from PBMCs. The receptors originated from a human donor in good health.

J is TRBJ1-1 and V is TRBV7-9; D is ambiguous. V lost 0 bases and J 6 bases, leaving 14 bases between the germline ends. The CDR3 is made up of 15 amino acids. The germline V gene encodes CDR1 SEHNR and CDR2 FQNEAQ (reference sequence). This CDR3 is CASSLAGGRGAEAFF. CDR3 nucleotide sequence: TGTGCCAGCAGCTTAGCGGGCGGGCGCGGGGCTGAAGCTTTCTTT. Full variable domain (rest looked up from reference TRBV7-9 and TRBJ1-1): DTGVSQNPRHKITKRGQNVTFRCDPISEHNRLYWYRQTLGQGPEFLTYFQNEAQLEKSRLLSDRFSAERPKGSFSTLEIQRTEQGDSAMYLCASSLAGGRGAEAFFGQGTRLTVV.

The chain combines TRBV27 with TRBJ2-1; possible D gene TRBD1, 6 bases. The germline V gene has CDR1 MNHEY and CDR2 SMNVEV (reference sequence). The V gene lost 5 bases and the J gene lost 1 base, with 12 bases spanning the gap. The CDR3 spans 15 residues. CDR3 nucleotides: TGTGCCAGCAGTCTACAGGGTGGGTCCTACAATGAGCAGTTCTTC. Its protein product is CASSLQGGSYNEQFF.

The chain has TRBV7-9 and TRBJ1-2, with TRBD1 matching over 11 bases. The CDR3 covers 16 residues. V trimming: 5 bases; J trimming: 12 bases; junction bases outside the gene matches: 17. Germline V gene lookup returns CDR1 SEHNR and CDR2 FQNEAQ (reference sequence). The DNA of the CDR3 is TGTGCCAGCAGCCGAGGGGCAGGACAGGGGGCAAGAGGCGACACCTTC. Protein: CASSRGAGQGARGDTF. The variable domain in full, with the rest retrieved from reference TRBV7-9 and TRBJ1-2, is DTGVSQNPRHKITKRGQNVTFRCDPISEHNRLYWYRQTLGQGPEFLTYFQNEAQLEKSRLLSDRFSAERPKGSFSTLEIQRTEQGDSAMYLCASSRGAGQGARGDTFGSGTRLTVV.

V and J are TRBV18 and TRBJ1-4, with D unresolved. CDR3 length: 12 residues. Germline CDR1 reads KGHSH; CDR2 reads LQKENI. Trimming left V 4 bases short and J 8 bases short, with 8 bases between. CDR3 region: CASSHLGEKLFF. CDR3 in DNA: TGTGCCAGCTCACACTTGGGGGAAAAACTGTTTTTT.

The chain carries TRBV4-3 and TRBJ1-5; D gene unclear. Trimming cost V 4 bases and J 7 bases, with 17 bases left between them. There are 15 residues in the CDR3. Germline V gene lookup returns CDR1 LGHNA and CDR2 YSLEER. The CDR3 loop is CASSLGRSTGQPQHF. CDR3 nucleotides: TGCGCCAGCAGCCTCGGACGGTCCACGGGACAGCCCCAGCATTTT.

DNA for the CDR3: TGTGCCAGCAGCTCCGGGACAGAGTATTACTATCCCTACGAGCAGTACTTC. Its translation: CASSSGTEYYYPYEQYF. V usage is TRBV7-8 and J usage is TRBJ2-7, with TRBD1 matching over 7 bases. V was pared by 4 bases and J by 2 bases, with 14 bases of the junction left unmatched. This CDR3 spans 17 amino acids. Germline values: CDR1 SGHVS, CDR2 FQNEAQ. The entire variable domain, with the rest obtained from reference TRBV7-8 and TRBJ2-7, is as follows: GAGVSQSPRYKVAKRGQDVALRCDPISGHVSLFWYQQALGQGPEFLTYFQNEAQLDKSGLPSDRFFAERPEGSVSTLKIQRTQQEDSAVYLCASSSGTEYYYPYEQYFGPGTRLTVT.

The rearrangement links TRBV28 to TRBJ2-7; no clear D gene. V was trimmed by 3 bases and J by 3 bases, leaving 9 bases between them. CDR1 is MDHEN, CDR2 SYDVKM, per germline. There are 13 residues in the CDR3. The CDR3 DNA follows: TGTGCCAGCAGTTTTGGGGTGCGCTACGAGCAGTACTTC. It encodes CASSFGVRYEQYF.

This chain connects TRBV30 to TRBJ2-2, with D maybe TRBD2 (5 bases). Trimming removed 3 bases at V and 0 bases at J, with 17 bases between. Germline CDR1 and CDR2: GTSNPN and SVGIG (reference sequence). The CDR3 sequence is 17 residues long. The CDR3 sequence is CAWRVWRYRANTGELFF. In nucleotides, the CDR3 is TGTGCCTGGAGGGTTTGGAGGTATAGGGCGAACACCGGGGAGCTGTTTTTT. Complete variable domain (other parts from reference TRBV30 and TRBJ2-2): SQTIHQWPATLVQPVGSPLSLECTVEGTSNPNLYWYRQAAGRGLQLLFYSVGIGQISSEVPQNLSASRPQDRQFILSSKKLLLSDSGFYLCAWRVWRYRANTGELFFGEGSRLTVL.

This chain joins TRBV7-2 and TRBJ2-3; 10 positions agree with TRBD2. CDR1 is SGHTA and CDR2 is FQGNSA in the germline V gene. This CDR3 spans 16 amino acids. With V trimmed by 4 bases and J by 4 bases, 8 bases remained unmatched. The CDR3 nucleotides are TGTGCCAGCAGCTCTCGACGAGCGGGGGGGCCAGATACGCAGTATTTT. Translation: CASSSRRAGGPDTQYF.

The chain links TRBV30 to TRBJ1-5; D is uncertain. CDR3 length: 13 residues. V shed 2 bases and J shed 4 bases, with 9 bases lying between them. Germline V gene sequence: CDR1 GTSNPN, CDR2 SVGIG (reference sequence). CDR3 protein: CAWSNGRNQPQHF. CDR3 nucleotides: TGTGCCTGGAGTAATGGGAGGAATCAGCCCCAGCATTTT. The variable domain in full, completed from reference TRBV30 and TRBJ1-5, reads SQTIHQWPATLVQPVGSPLSLECTVEGTSNPNLYWYRQAAGRGLQLLFYSVGIGQISSEVPQNLSASRPQDRQFILSSKKLLLSDSGFYLCAWSNGRNQPQHFGDGTRLSIL.

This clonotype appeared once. The CDR3 sequence is CASSLAHAGSPLHF. The CDR3 DNA follows: TGTGCCAGCAGCTTAGCTCATGCGGGATCACCCCTCCACTTT. The V and J genes are TRBV11-2 and TRBJ1-6; D unclear. CDR3 length: 14 residues. V lost 1 base and J 10 bases, leaving 11 bases between the germline ends. The germline V gene encodes CDR1 SGHAT and CDR2 FQNNGV.

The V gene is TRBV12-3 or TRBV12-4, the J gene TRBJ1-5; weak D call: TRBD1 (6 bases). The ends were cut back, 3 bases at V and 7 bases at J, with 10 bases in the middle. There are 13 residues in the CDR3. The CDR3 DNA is TGTGCCAGCAGTTTGGGGGCGAGGCAGCCCCAGCATTTT. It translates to CASSLGARQPQHF.

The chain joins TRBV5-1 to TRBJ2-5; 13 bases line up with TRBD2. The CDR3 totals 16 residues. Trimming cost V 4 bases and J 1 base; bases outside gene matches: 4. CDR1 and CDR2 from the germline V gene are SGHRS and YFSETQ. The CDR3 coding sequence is TGCGCCAGCAGCCCGGGACTAGCGGGAATCCAAGAGACCCAGTACTTC. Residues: CASSPGLAGIQETQYF.